The source of this TCR beta chain is a study of cytomegalovirus exposure and HLA in healthy donors (dated by TCRdb to 2016 to 2017). A note on the overall study: An earlier analysis of several hundred of the donors reported 250 to 300 Gb of sequence data and roughly 110 million unique TCR beta sequences from some 180 million T cells. Class I and class II HLA loci were covered by the typing at four-digit resolution. Typing coverage differed by locus: A, B, C, DRB1 and DQB1 were typed in roughly 620-630 donors, DQA1 in about 510, DPA1 in 600 to 610, and DPB1 in 450 to 490. The aim of the study was to test whether cataloging public T cell receptors could identify signatures of past pathogen exposure. The study profiled the T cell repertoires of some 610 subjects by immunosequencing and related them to cytomegalovirus serostatus. Several DR-DQ haplotypes were treated as single units for association and clustering because of strong linkage in the cohort. Rather than using new phenotypic data, the later analysis identified candidate immune exposures from TCR beta sequences and from how often those sequences occurred across donors. A later analysis re-analyzed previously published TCR beta repertoires from approximately 700 donors and added high-resolution HLA genotyping to study TCR occurrence patterns. The genetic ancestry cluster associated with self-reported Caucasian donors included approximately 85% of the roughly 400 genotyped donors. In a later genetic analysis, genome-wide SNP genotypes for about 65% of the 666 donors were used, and that subset was treated as a discovery cohort. All discovery cohort repertoires had been generated using a single sequencing platform. An early release that covered approximately 600 HLA-typed donors contained approximately 300 gigabases of sequencing data and 75 million to 100 million unique TCR sequences. Alongside the repertoire data, information on donor age, sex, ethnicity and CMV serostatus was compiled. High-throughput TCR immunosequencing, statistical association of individual TCRs with disease status, and machine learning were combined to predict cytomegalovirus infection status. Along with the roughly 670-subject first cohort, a separate validation cohort of roughly 110 different subjects was used. On average, roughly 240,000 unique TCR beta nucleotide sequences were sequenced per donor among about 400 genotyped donors of the cohort, with roughly 18% of those sequences being non-productive. An earlier analysis of approximately 630 of the donors applied high-throughput TCR beta sequencing to assess whether each TCR beta V gene segment acted as functional or pseudogenic.

Turning to this clone: No antigen is known for it. The record has no base qualities; no much larger clone is one base away.

In total, fewer than 750 healthy bone marrow donors made up the cohort. At the time of sampling, all cohort members were nominally healthy, though unrecorded immune exposures were likely present. The donor tested CMV seronegative, placing the donor among the roughly 340 seronegative members of the cohort. Each donor provided a peripheral blood sample, and peripheral blood mononuclear cells were used for TCR beta sequencing. Genomic DNA was extracted from the blood cell samples with the Qiagen DNeasy Blood Extraction Kit. The library was prepared using the immunoSEQ multiplex PCR assay. The multiplex PCR relied on a mix of 60 forward primers for TCR Vbeta segments and 13 reverse primers for TCR Jbeta segments. The CDR3 region of rearranged TCR beta genes was amplified from genomic DNA by a multiplex PCR assay. The Illumina HiSeq System was used to sequence the amplified TCR beta libraries as 87-base-pair reads. From the authors' description of their analysis: Across the 700 or so repertoires, a later analysis counted tens of millions of unique TCR beta chains, around 11 million of which were shared by at least two donors. To remove PCR and sequencing errors, raw reads were error-corrected and collapsed into unique sequences using a nearest-neighbor algorithm that merged closely related sequences. CDR3 sequences were aligned to IMGT reference sequences to assign V, D and J gene segments. For a sequence to be retained, a match of at least six nucleotides was required to both a V gene segment and a J gene segment. Rearrangements were called productive when the CDR3 lacked stop codons and stayed in frame with V and J; all others were non-productive. Following IMGT convention, CDR3 was defined as the stretch from the second conserved V-encoded cysteine to the conserved J-encoded phenylalanine. The earlier analysis of a few hundred of the donors excluded sequences that lacked an unambiguous match to a single V gene segment. In an earlier analysis of approximately 590 of the donors, V segments were called functional above 56.7% productive rearrangements and were called segregating when the between-donor standard deviation exceeded 5%. A statistical classification framework was built for diagnosing cytomegalovirus status from the catalog of TCR beta chain sequences. In a later analysis, TCR nucleotide sequences were compared against IMGT/GENE-DB human TR gene sequences so that V and J genes could be assigned. Using the TCRdist pipeline, a later analysis assigned CDR3 sequences along with most-parsimonious VDJ recombination scenarios. In a later analysis, each TCR beta chain was defined by its CDR3 amino acid sequence together with its V-gene family, and reads without a unique V-gene family were excluded. To address suspected cross-contamination and a sequencing artifact, a later analysis removed roughly 580 highly shared, low-generation-probability nucleotide sequences. A later analysis calculated a clonal expansion index for each public chain from normalized within-repertoire ranks of inferred template counts. In a later analysis, generation probabilities were computed using a VDJ recombination model fitted to out-of-frame rearrangements, and the results were checked against IGoR. In a later analysis, TCR-TCR, TCR-HLA and TCR-CMV co-occurrence was scored with hypergeometric tests, and a repertoire-size bias correction was applied to TCR pairs. In a later analysis, false discovery rates were estimated by permuting HLA or CMV assignments 20 times. A later analysis grouped co-occurring TCRs with DBSCAN, adding TCRdist sequence similarity when clustering within HLA-allele-positive subsets. Repertoires with fewer than 30,000 or more than 120,000 public chains, plus five repertoires with anomalous nucleotide sharing, were excluded from co-occurrence clustering. TCRdb re-hosts the immuneACCESS table, in-frame sequences only. Its copies lack some clones; in the studies checked, an unresolved V gene accounts for under half of them, and the cause for the rest is not known. For V, J and clone size, that table is used; D and trimming come from the DNA. The sample includes 95,000 to 130,000 clones, with about four fifths observed a single time. The ten largest make up 1.6% of the sample.

The CDR3, cysteine through phenylalanine, is 15 amino acids long. The kept DNA is CDR3 alone, 45 bases in frame from the first base. The germline V gene gives CDR1 as LGHNA and CDR2 as YNFKEQ. V is cut by 0 bases and J by 9 bases, and the space between the germline ends is 15 bases. Broader findings and caveats from the paper: Over 15 rarely observed V segments, including chromosome 9 orphons, were excluded from the earlier analysis of a few hundred of the donors because counts were too low. It was suggested by the authors that the approach could potentially be generalized to other disease states and immunological phenotypes. According to a later analysis, TCR association rates differed among HLA loci, with DRB1 alleles showing the most associated TCRs and HLA-C alleles showing the fewest. Linkage disequilibrium might explain the correlated functional status among segregating V segments, but an unknown experimental factor could not be excluded. In vitro tests confirmed that a few of the cytomegalovirus-associated TCR beta chains recognize cytomegalovirus antigens. The sequencing pipeline was judged likely to have produced a cluster of highly shared sequence variants as a technical artifact. Across donors, most TCR sequences were observed very rarely, whereas some public TCRs were present in many individuals. Because HLA typing was missing for some donors at each locus, association tests included only the typed subset. According to a later genetic analysis, donors in an Asian-associated ancestry cluster had fewer N-insertions in productive TCRs than the approximately 670-donor mean. Most CMV-associated TCR beta chains appeared to be HLA-restricted in a later analysis, and the HLA associations seemed to be driven largely by CMV exposure. The only immune exposure information available for the cohort was CMV serostatus. The classifier was reported to diagnose cytomegalovirus status with high specificity and sensitivity in both the original cohort and the validation cohort. In the study, about 150 TCR beta chains were listed as associated with cytomegalovirus. Because the 87-base-pair reads could not distinguish some IMGT-functional V segments, including TRBV6-2 and TRBV6-3, those segments were excluded. In a later analysis, HLA-associated TCR beta chains were found to be more clonally expanded and to have lower generation probabilities than equally common non-associated chains. Sequencing depth was assumed to be roughly uniform across donors in the presence/absence analyses, though that assumption may not hold. Several of the top co-occurrence clusters appeared to be linked to parvovirus B19, influenza, CMV and Epstein-Barr virus, according to a later analysis. Assigning TCR associations to individual alleles was difficult when HLA alleles, especially DR and DQ, strongly co-occurred. In a later genetic analysis, a missense DCLRE1C variant was associated with V-gene and J-gene trimming of TCR beta chains, and the association was replicated in an independent cohort. At a false discovery rate of 0.05, a later analysis linked 16,000 or so TCR beta sequences to specific HLA alleles. This cohort had only TCR beta chains sequenced, and the lack of alpha or paired-chain data limited which features could be detected. A further reported finding was that TCR beta sequences accurately predicted the HLA-A and HLA-B alleles for most subjects in the first cohort. In an earlier analysis of fewer than 750 of the donors, most TCR beta V segments were observed in productive rearrangements about 87% or about 30% of the time, broadly matching IMGT annotations.

Recombination connected TRBV4-2 to TRBJ2-1, and TRBD2 may be the D gene, going by 5 matching bases. The specimen was PBMCs. The origin of this receptor is a woman between 18 and 29 years old in good health and CMV-seronegative. CDR3 loop: CASSQEEGRGPEQFF. The nucleotide sequence reads TGTGCCAGCAGCCAAGAAGAAGGCAGAGGGCCTGAGCAGTTCTTC.